These T cell receptor beta chains were read from a single sample in a study of T cell clonotyping in hematopoietic cell transplantation. TCRdb's table, derived via immunoSEQ multiplex PCR, lists solely in-frame clones and lacks some. The table lists approximately 26,000 clones, about 93% of them singletons. The material was peripheral blood mononuclear cells, obtained before stem cell transplant. The receptors were gathered from a man aged 50 to 59 with acute myeloid leukemia. Some clones in this sample may be carry-over from other donors' samples. Each CDR3 is given with its conserved first and last residue. The order of the fields is J gene, clone size, V gene, D gene, CDR3 protein, CDR3 DNA. A D gene is named only where the DNA matches it firmly. Clone size is stated in some rows and not others, as once, few, many or a class when expanded.

TRBJ1-1 . TRBV4-2 . CASSPGLTEAFF TGTGCCAGCAGCCCCGGATTGACTGAAGCTTTCTTT
TRBJ2-7 . TRBV5-1 TRBD1 CASSLGTGKGYEQYF TGCGCCAGCAGCCTAGGGACAGGGAAGGGCTACGAGCAGTACTTC
TRBJ1-4 . TRBV30 . CALGVGGATNEKLFF TGTGCCCTAGGGGTCGGGGGTGCAACTAATGAAAAACTGTTTTTT
TRBJ2-7 . TRBV10-3 . CAISGISGSEQYF TGTGCCATCAGTGGAATCAGTGGCTCCGAGCAGTACTTC
TRBJ1-1 . TRBV28 . CASSLRGYATEAFF TGTGCCAGCAGTTTGCGGGGGTACGCCACTGAAGCTTTCTTT
TRBJ2-6 . TRBV6-1 . CASSEGFSGANVLTF TGTGCCAGCAGTGAAGGGTTCTCTGGGGCCAACGTCCTGACTTTC
TRBJ2-7 . TRBV6-1 TRBD2 CASTLAGGRNYEQYF TGTGCCAGCACCCTAGCGGGGGGCAGGAATTACGAGCAGTACTTC
TRBJ1-3 . TRBV7-2 . CASSPSSGTSGNTIYF TGTGCCAGCAGCCCAAGCTCCGGTACCTCTGGAAACACCATATATTTT
TRBJ1-4 . TRBV27 . CASSLFSIPEKLFF TGTGCCAGCAGTTTATTTTCCATCCCTGAAAAACTGTTTTTT
TRBJ2-7 . TRBV2 . CASRVRLGEQYF TGTGCCAGCAGAGTTCGGCTGGGGGAGCAGTACTTC
TRBJ2-7 . TRBV6-6 . CASSSIYPTDSYEQYF TGTGCCAGCAGTTCAATATACCCGACGGATTCCTACGAGCAGTACTTC
TRBJ2-7 . TRBV11-2 . CASSWGPPVNYEQYF TGTGCCAGCAGCTGGGGTCCACCCGTTAACTACGAGCAGTACTTC
TRBJ1-1 . TRBV13 . CASSPEGGRNTEAFF TGTGCCAGCAGCCCCGAGGGGGGGCGGAACACTGAAGCTTTCTTT
TRBJ2-1 . TRBV7-6 . CASSLGGPSYNEQFF TGTGCCAGCAGCTTAGGGGGGCCCTCCTACAATGAGCAGTTCTTC
TRBJ1-2 . TRBV5-1 . CASSPDRGNGYTF TGCGCCAGCAGCCCGGACCGGGGGAATGGCTACACCTTC
TRBJ2-7 . TRBV28 TRBD1 CASSRGQGYEQYF TGTGCCAGCAGTCGAGGACAGGGATACGAGCAGTACTTC
TRBJ2-3 . TRBV28 TRBD2 CASSSGGRADTQYF TGTGCCAGCTCTAGCGGGGGGAGGGCAGATACGCAGTATTTT
TRBJ2-3 . TRBV5-1 TRBD2 CASSSGLAADTQYF TGCGCCAGCAGCTCCGGACTAGCGGCAGATACGCAGTATTTT
TRBJ2-3 . TRBV10-3 . CAIGGETDTQYF TGTGCCATCGGTGGGGAAACAGATACGCAGTATTTT
TRBJ1-4 . TRBV27 TRBD1 CASSLYRGREKLFF TGTGCCAGCAGTTTGTACAGGGGGCGCGAAAAACTGTTTTTT
TRBJ1-4 . TRBV6-6 . CASSSEIQGGNEKLFF TGTGCCAGCAGTTCAGAGATACAGGGAGGTAATGAAAAACTGTTTTTT
TRBJ2-2 . TRBV7-2 . CASSLDGNTGELFF TGTGCCAGCAGCTTAGATGGGAACACCGGGGAGCTGTTTTTT
TRBJ2-7 once TRBV7-8 . CASSAQPPYEQYF TGTGCCAGCAGCGCCCAGCCCCCCTACGAGCAGTACTTC
TRBJ2-7 . TRBV5-1 TRBD2 CASSLEVGGPYEQYF TGCGCCAGCAGCTTGGAGGTGGGAGGGCCCTACGAGCAGTACTTC
TRBJ1-2 . TRBV12-2 . CAHCIGQGRGYTF TGTGCCCACTGCATAGGACAGGGTAGAGGCTACACCTTC
TRBJ1-2 . TRBV5-1 TRBD1 CASSIGTVNYGYTF TGCGCCAGCAGCATAGGGACAGTAAACTATGGCTACACCTTC
TRBJ2-7 . TRBV9 . CASSPVAATYEQYF TGTGCCAGCAGCCCAGTGGCTGCCACCTACGAGCAGTACTTC
TRBJ2-2 . TRBV4-3 TRBD1 CASSQGNRGNTGELFF TGCGCCAGCAGCCAAGGCAACAGGGGTAACACCGGGGAGCTGTTTTTT
TRBJ2-1 . TRBV28 . CASSWGAALEFF TGTGCCAGCAGTTGGGGGGCAGCCTTAGAGTTCTTC
TRBJ2-7 once TRBV11-2 . CASSPGPFYEQYF TGTGCCAGCAGCCCTGGGCCTTTCTACGAGCAGTACTTC
TRBJ1-2 . TRBV5-4 . CASSLAGVAYYGYTF TGTGCCAGCAGCTTGGCAGGGGTGGCGTACTATGGCTACACCTTC
TRBJ2-2 . TRBV15 . CATSRDLRVGGHGELFF TGTGCCACCAGCAGAGATTTGAGGGTAGGGGGTCACGGGGAGCTGTTTTTT
TRBJ1-4 . TRBV5-1 . CASSLDRPATNEKLFF TGCGCCAGCAGCTTGGACAGGCCTGCAACTAATGAAAAACTGTTTTTT